This TCR beta chain was recovered during a study of blood T cell repertoires in COVID-19. Study context: Acute and convalescent COVID-19 specimens originated in the United States, Italy and Spain.

Sequenced by immunoSEQ multiplex PCR; TCRdb stores in-frame clones only, minus some. The sample consists of about 72,000 clones, 82% of them appearing once. Germline CDR1 reads LGHDT; CDR2 reads YNNKEL (reference sequence). Losses at the gene ends were 5 bases for V and 9 bases for J; bases not matched to a gene: 12. The CDR3 spans 14 residues. The rearrangement joins TRBV3-1 (or the pseudogene TRBV3-2) to TRBJ2-7; TRBD1 matches 8 bases. The receptor comes from a human donor in a cohort sampled during active COVID-19. Sequenced material: peripheral blood. The DNA of the CDR3 is TGTGCCAGCAGCTCCGGGACAGGAGCACCGGGGCAGTACTTC. It encodes CASSSGTGAPGQYF.